This TCR beta chain appears in the sequencing data of a study of cytomegalovirus exposure and HLA in healthy donors. Study-wide results and caveats: Cytomegalovirus status was reportedly diagnosed by the classifier with high specificity and sensitivity.

Primers included in the PCR were 60 Vbeta and 13 Jbeta primers. The table came from immunoSEQ multiplex PCR; TCRdb's copy has only in-frame clones and leaves some out. The table includes 150,000 to 200,000 clones, 70% detected once. Only a few counts were recorded for this clone. The antigen remains unidentified. Germline V lookup: CDR1 SNHLY, CDR2 FYNNEI. Trimming shortened V by 5 bases and J by 1 base, and 8 bases separated the two germline ends. This CDR3 has 13 amino acids. Sequenced sample: PBMCs. The clonotype originates from a young man in good health and CMV-seropositive. The chain uses TRBV2 and TRBJ1-1; D is unclear. The CDR3 nucleotides read TGTGCCAGCAGTACTAATACGAACACTGAAGCTTTCTTT. Amino acid sequence: CASSTNTNTEAFF.